Given below is one T cell receptor (beta chain) in context. This clonotype was seen a few times. This clone's antigen is unknown. Base-call qualities are not available, and no considerably larger clone is one nucleotide away. The library was prepared using PCR. Instrument on record: Illumina HiSeq 2500. TCR library preparation used molecular barcoding, with unique molecular identifiers applied to normalize quantification of the TCRbeta repertoire. TCRdb trimmed the raw reads at Q25, called clones with MiXCR and kept productive beta chains. One record per CDR3 amino acid sequence lists the most common genes and DNA. This sample comprises around 250,000 distinct CDR3 sequences, 9.9% of them detected only once. About 9.4% of the sample is taken by the ten largest. This sample was included in a study of T-cell reconstitution after alpha-beta-depleted transplantation in children (dated by TCRdb to about 2016). Looking at the study overall: Using TCR repertoire profiling, the study quantitatively followed how T-cell immune reconstitution unfolded in children after TCRalphabeta/CD19-depleted allogeneic hematopoietic cell transplantation.

The germline V end is reduced by 5 bases and the J end by 6 bases; junction bases left unmatched: 22. From its cysteine to its phenylalanine, the CDR3 spans 20 amino acids. Only CDR3 DNA remains: 60 bases, in frame from the first base. From the germline V gene, CDR1 is SGHTA and CDR2 is FQGTGA. The rearrangement joined TRBV7-3 to TRBJ2-2; 9 central nucleotides agree with TRBD1. This material consisted of PBMCs from the stem cell graft donor, taken from the stem cell graft. This TCR came from a human donor who donated a stem cell graft to a child with SCID. The CDR3 region has the sequence CASSAKALFLGDREAGELFF. The sequenced DNA: TGTGCCAGCAGCGCGAAGGCGTTGTTTCTTGGGGACAGGGAGGCCGGGGAGCTGTTTTTT.